This T cell receptor beta chain is from a study of cytomegalovirus exposure and HLA in healthy donors. Notes on the study in general: 164 TCR beta chains were listed as cytomegalovirus-associated.

The CDR3 runs to 14 residues. Trimming removed 4 bases from V and 4 bases from J, with 14 bases in between. CDR1 and CDR2 (germline): SNHLY, FYNNEI. The study ran its PCR with 60 Vbeta and 13 Jbeta primers. Here immunoSEQ multiplex PCR was the method, and the copy in TCRdb shows in-frame clones only, minus some. The sample consists of 150,000 or so clones, 80% to 90% of them appearing once. On this clone: The antigen is undetermined.

The clonotype comes from a young woman in good health and CMV-seronegative. The chain carries TRBV2 and TRBJ2-7; D possibly corresponds to TRBD1 (6 bases). Sequenced: PBMCs. Written as DNA, the CDR3 is TGTGCCAGCAGTGTGGGAATAGGGGGTTACGAGCAGTACTTC. Protein product: CASSVGIGGYEQYF.